The 18 T cell receptor beta chains in this list originate from one sample, sequenced in a study of graft-versus-host responses after intestinal transplantation. Clones were read by immunoSEQ multiplex PCR, and TCRdb kept only the in-frame ones, dropping some. The table has 130,000 or so clones, around nine tenths seen once. These receptors have no identified antigens. The specimen comprised unstimulated CD4+ T cells sorted from spleen or lymph node cells, sampled before intestinal transplant. These receptors originate from a human donor who received an intestinal transplant.

The V gene is TRBV4-1, the J gene TRBJ2-7; 8 nucleotides line up with TRBD1. The CDR3 is 13 amino acids. With 4 bases clipped from V and 4 bases from J, the junction kept 3 bases outside the gene matches. Germline V gene sequence: CDR1 MGHRA, CDR2 YSYEKL. The CDR3 DNA sequence: TGCGCCAGCAGCCTGGACAGGGAATACGAGCAGTACTTC. This translates into CASSLDREYEQYF.

J is TRBJ1-2 and V is TRBV29-1; possible D gene TRBD1, 5 bases. Germline V gene data show CDR1 as SQVTM and CDR2 as ANQGSEA. The CDR3 runs 13 residues. Trimming left V 2 bases short and J 8 bases short, with 15 bases between. CDR3 amino acids: CSVEPTWGVGYTF. CDR3 DNA: TGCAGCGTTGAACCCACGTGGGGGGTAGGCTACACCTTC.

The chain couples TRBV27 to TRBJ1-2; the D gene is possibly TRBD1 (5 bases). The germline V and J ends were trimmed by 1 base and 5 bases, with 14 bases remaining between them. Looked up from germline, CDR1 is MNHEY and CDR2 is SMNVEV (reference sequence). The CDR3 is made up of 15 amino acids. In DNA form, the CDR3 reads TGTGCCAGCAGTTTATACAGGACGTCGGTGTATGGCTACACCTTC. Protein: CASSLYRTSVYGYTF.

The genes are TRBV9 and TRBJ1-6; possible D gene TRBD1, 6 bases. V was cut by 2 bases and J by 6 bases, with 15 bases left in between. CDR1 and CDR2 from the germline V gene are SGDLS and YYNGEE. The CDR3 runs to 16 residues. The CDR3 DNA is TGTGCCAGCAGCGTTCGTACAGGGTGGCTTAATTCACCCCTCCACTTT. This gives the protein CASSVRTGWLNSPLHF.

The chain combines TRBV7-9 with TRBJ2-1; tentative D call: TRBD2 (6 bases). The CDR3 runs to 15 residues. Germline V gene lookup returns CDR1 SEHNR and CDR2 FQNEAQ (reference sequence). The germline V and J ends were trimmed by 2 bases and 3 bases, with 11 bases remaining between them. The CDR3: CASSLPGLLYNEQFF. CDR3 coding DNA: TGTGCCAGCAGCTTACCGGGACTCCTCTACAATGAGCAGTTCTTC. Full variable domain (rest looked up from reference TRBV7-9 and TRBJ2-1): DTGVSQNPRHKITKRGQNVTFRCDPISEHNRLYWYRQTLGQGPEFLTYFQNEAQLEKSRLLSDRFSAERPKGSFSTLEIQRTEQGDSAMYLCASSLPGLLYNEQFFGPGTRLTVL.

The chain couples TRBV6-5 to TRBJ2-2; D uncertain. The CDR3 runs to 14 residues. Germline CDR1 is MNHEY and CDR2 is SVGAGI. Trimming left V 2 bases short and J 3 bases short, with 7 bases between. The CDR3 nucleotides are TGTGCCAGCAGTTACGAAGTCTACACCGGGGAGCTGTTTTTT. Amino acid sequence: CASSYEVYTGELFF.

This clone appeared once. The J gene is TRBJ1-1, the V gene TRBV4-1, with D hard to call. The V and J ends lost 5 bases and 0 bases respectively, with 13 bases between them. The length of the CDR3 is 15 residues. Germline loops: CDR1 MGHRA, CDR2 YSYEKL. The DNA for the CDR3 is TGCGCCAGCAGCAAGGGCGGGTTGATGAACACTGAAGCTTTCTTT. This codes for CASSKGGLMNTEAFF.

The V call is TRBV6-6, the J call TRBJ1-2; a weak D match, TRBD1 (6 bases). CDR3 length equals 13 residues. Deletions cut 2 bases from V and 7 bases from J, with 11 bases between. Germline CDR1 is MNHNY and CDR2 is SVGAGI (reference sequence). CDR3 sequence (DNA): TGTGCCAGCAGTTACGACTACAGGGCTGGCTACACCTTC. Protein product: CASSYDYRAGYTF.

The J gene is TRBJ2-2, the V gene TRBV5-4; D may be TRBD1 (5 bases). Trimming removed 1 base from V and 8 bases from J, with 12 bases in between. Germline V lookup: CDR1 SGHNT, CDR2 YYREEE (reference sequence). The CDR3 loop spans 14 amino acids. The CDR3 is CASSLPGNEGELFF. The CDR3 DNA follows: TGTGCCAGCAGCTTGCCAGGGAATGAGGGGGAGCTGTTTTTT.

V gene TRBV7-2 combines with J gene TRBJ2-7, with TRBD2 matching over 9 bases. With 4 bases clipped from V and 3 bases from J, the junction kept 7 bases outside the gene matches. The CDR3 covers 15 residues. From germline, CDR1 is SGHTA and CDR2 FQGNSA. CDR3 in amino acids: CASSSERGDYYEQYF. The CDR3 region has the DNA TGTGCCAGCAGCTCAGAGCGGGGGGACTACTACGAGCAGTACTTC.

This clone was picked up a small number of times. The V call is TRBV5-1, the J call TRBJ2-7; D is uncertain. This CDR3 is built from 13 residues. Trimming took off 6 bases at V and 3 bases at J, with 13 bases between the two ends. Germline V gene data show CDR1 as SGHRS and CDR2 as YFSETQ. The CDR3 sequence is CASTFGWDYEQYF. In DNA, the CDR3 is TGCGCCAGCACCTTCGGATGGGACTACGAGCAGTACTTC.

The gene calls are TRBV7-9 and TRBJ2-1, with TRBD2 identical over 14 bases. This CDR3 is 15 amino acids long. The germline V gene encodes CDR1 SEHNR and CDR2 FQNEAQ (reference sequence). V was clipped by 5 bases and J by 10 bases; unmatched bases: 7. The CDR3 DNA is TGTGCCAGCAGCCTGGGACTAGCGGGGGCGGGGGAGCAGTTCTTC. Its protein product is CASSLGLAGAGEQFF.

This chain joins TRBV25-1 and TRBJ2-2; 7 bases are a match to TRBD1. The CDR3 totals 14 residues. The junction had 9 bases not matched to a gene; V was cut back by 8 bases and J by 6 bases. CDR1 and CDR2 from the germline V gene are MGHDK and SYGVNS. CDR3 nucleotide sequence: TGTGCCAGCGAGAAAACAGGGGTTCCCGGGGAGCTGTTTTTT. Residues: CASEKTGVPGELFF.

The rearrangement uses TRBV7-9 and TRBJ1-5; D gene uncertain. The CDR3 runs to 13 residues. Trimming pared 1 base from V and 4 bases from J, leaving 5 bases between. Germline CDR1 SEHNR, CDR2 FQNEAQ (reference sequence). CDR3 sequence: CASSLDGNQPQHF. The CDR3 region has the DNA TGTGCCAGCAGCTTAGACGGAAATCAGCCCCAGCATTTT.

The chain employs TRBV11-2 and TRBJ2-3, with a possible D match to TRBD1 (6 bases). Germline V CDR1 and CDR2: SGHAT, FQNNGV. Trimming stripped 1 base from V and 0 bases from J, with 14 bases between. CDR3 length: 17 amino acids. CDR3 sequence (DNA): TGTGCCAGCAGCTTAGGCCAGGGGTCCCGAAGCACAGATACGCAGTATTTT. Protein product: CASSLGQGSRSTDTQYF.

The chain recombines TRBV30 with TRBJ1-2; no firm D call. The germline V gene has CDR1 GTSNPN and CDR2 SVGIG (reference sequence). The V gene lost 2 bases and the J gene lost 5 bases, with 6 bases spanning the gap. The CDR3 spans 11 residues. The CDR3 loop is CAWSWIYGYTF. CDR3 nucleotides: TGTGCCTGGAGTTGGATTTATGGCTACACCTTC.

The V and J genes are TRBV11-2 and TRBJ1-1; D unresolved. Trimming pared 6 bases from V and 5 bases from J, leaving 10 bases between. This CDR3 contains 12 residues. CDR1 SGHAT and CDR2 FQNNGV come from the germline V gene. The CDR3 protein is CASSSILTEAFF. The CDR3, as DNA: TGTGCCAGCAGTTCAATTCTTACTGAAGCTTTCTTT.

The V gene is TRBV11-2, the J gene TRBJ2-1, with D maybe TRBD2 (6 bases). The V and J ends lost 5 bases and 0 bases respectively, with 17 bases between them. The germline V gene has CDR1 SGHAT and CDR2 FQNNGV. The CDR3 sequence is 17 residues long. CDR3 in amino acids: CASSPYVGGGSYNEQFF. In DNA form, the CDR3 reads TGTGCCAGCAGCCCTTACGTGGGGGGTGGCTCCTACAATGAGCAGTTCTTC.